These 17 T cell receptor beta chains share one sample of origin, sequenced in a study of T-cell memory formation after mild COVID-19. TCRdb re-called the 5' RACE reads through MiXCR, storing one row per CDR3 protein. Here the sample spans 200,000 to 250,000 distinct CDR3 sequences, approximately 15% being singletons. Sequencing used PBMCs or a T cell subset sorted from them (not recorded which). The receptor set was obtained from an adult woman who had mild COVID-19 (a few samples of this study predate the infection). Cell type and time point are not known.

This clonotype showed up just once. V is TRBV25-1 and J is TRBJ2-3; maybe TRBD2 (5 bases). The germline V gene has CDR1 MGHDK and CDR2 SYGVNS. The CDR3 consists of 16 residues. Between the trimmed V and J ends, which lost 6 bases and 1 base, there was a span of 17 bases. As DNA, the CDR3 is TGTGCCAGCAGCAAACCTCGGGGTCCTCGCACAGATACGCAGTATTTT. This encodes CASSKPRGPRTDTQYF. The whole variable domain, filled in from reference TRBV25-1 and TRBJ2-3, reads EADIYQTPRYLVIGTGKKITLECSQTMGHDKMYWYQQDPGMELHLIHYSYGVNSTEKGDLSSESTVSRIRTEHFPLTLESARPSHTSQYLCASSKPRGPRTDTQYFGPGTRLTVL.

This clonotype has a handful of counts. The chain employs TRBV5-5 and TRBJ1-1; D remains unclear. The CDR3 loop spans 13 amino acids. Germline CDR1 SGHKS, CDR2 YYEKEE (reference sequence). Trimming removed 4 bases from V and 1 base from J, with 8 bases in between. The CDR3 nucleotides are TGTGCCAGCAGCCAAGTTTCGAACACTGAAGCTTTCTTT. Translation: CASSQVSNTEAFF. Based on the CDR3 plus reference TRBV5-5 and TRBJ1-1, the full variable domain is DAGVTQSPTHLIKTRGQQVTLRCSPISGHKSVSWYQQVLGQGPQFIFQYYEKEERGRGNFPDRFSARQFPNYSSELNVNALLLGDSALYLCASSQVSNTEAFFGQGTRLTVV.

This clonotype was seen a few times. The chain joins TRBV20-1 to TRBJ1-5, with D possibly TRBD1 on 5 matching bases. Trimming removed 6 bases from V and 2 bases from J, with 11 bases in between. CDR3 length: 13 residues. CDR1 is DFQATT, CDR2 SNEGSKA, per germline (reference sequence). Here the CDR3 DNA reads TGCAGTGCACACACAGGTGGCAATCAGCCCCAGCATTTT. As protein: CSAHTGGNQPQHF.

The table lists this clonotype with a few counts. V is TRBV7-2 and J is TRBJ2-3; 8 bases align to TRBD2. V shed 5 bases, J shed 7 bases, and the junction held 5 bases outside the gene matches. Per the germline V gene, CDR1 is SGHTA and CDR2 is FQGNSA. The CDR3 is 13 residues long. The CDR3 here is CASSNRLANTQYF. The CDR3 DNA follows: TGTGCCAGCAGCAATCGACTAGCGAATACGCAGTATTTT.

This clonotype appeared a few times. V gene TRBV5-4 combines with J gene TRBJ1-1; D is unresolved. CDR1 is SGHNT, CDR2 YYREEE, per germline (reference sequence). The CDR3 spans 12 residues. V gave up 4 bases and J gave up 6 bases, with 10 bases separating them. The CDR3 DNA reads TGTGCCAGCAGCCCGGCGGACGCTGAAGCTTTCTTT. This gives the protein CASSPADAEAFF.

CDR3 nucleotide sequence: TGTGCCAGCGCCCGGGAGGGCGGTCAGCCCCAGCATTTT. Protein: CASAREGGQPQHF. V is TRBV6-1 and J is TRBJ1-5; D is ambiguous. Germline V gene sequence: CDR1 MNHNS, CDR2 SASEGT. The V and J ends lost 8 bases and 6 bases respectively, with 14 bases between them. CDR3 size: 13 residues.

DNA for the CDR3: TGCAGCGGGAGGTTGGCCAAAGAGACCCAGTACTTC. It translates to CSGRLAKETQYF. This chain uses TRBV29-1 with TRBJ2-5; D may be TRBD2 (5 bases). Germline loops: CDR1 SQVTM, CDR2 ANQGSEA. The CDR3 is 12 amino acids. Trimming stripped 7 bases from V and 3 bases from J, with 12 bases between.

The CDR3 DNA follows: TGTGCCAGCAGTGAAGGGTGGACTAGCGGGAAGAGGGCCGGCACAGATACGCAGTATTTT. Amino acids: CASSEGWTSGKRAGTDTQYF. The chain links TRBV2 to TRBJ2-3; 12 bases map to TRBD2. CDR1 SNHLY and CDR2 FYNNEI come from the germline V gene. Trimming took 1 base from V and 1 from J; bases not matched to a gene: 12. The CDR3 is 20 amino acids.

The chain couples TRBV12-3 or TRBV12-4 to TRBJ2-7; D unresolved. Trimming stripped 2 bases from V and 7 bases from J, with 18 bases between. The CDR3 runs to 15 residues. CDR3 nucleotide sequence: TGTGCCAGCAGTTTAAGGCAGATTCGCGTCATGGAGCAGTACTTC. Its protein is CASSLRQIRVMEQYF.

This clonotype was recorded at least ten times. This chain connects TRBV13 to TRBJ2-7; D may be TRBD2 (5 bases). The CDR3 has 17 amino acids. Germline V gene sequence: CDR1 PRHDT, CDR2 FYEKMQ (reference sequence). The ends were cut back, 5 bases at V and 0 bases at J, with 20 bases in the middle. The CDR3 region is CASSLPPLASSSYEQYF. CDR3 sequence (DNA): TGTGCCAGCAGCCTGCCTCCTCTAGCAAGTAGCTCCTACGAGCAGTACTTC.

Ten or more counts support this clonotype. This chain links TRBV7-3 with TRBJ2-1; perhaps TRBD1 as D (6 bases). The CDR3 is 14 amino acids. The V end was cut by 5 bases, the J end by 8 bases, with 16 bases between. The germline V gene has CDR1 SGHTA and CDR2 FQGTGA. As DNA, the CDR3 is TGTGCCAGCAGCAGCCTCCACAGGGTCGATGAGCAGTTCTTC. Encoded protein: CASSSLHRVDEQFF.

This clonotype has more than one count but fewer than ten. The chain combines TRBV7-2 with TRBJ2-1, with unresolved D. Between the trimmed V and J ends, which lost 5 bases and 7 bases, there was a span of 12 bases. In germline, CDR1 is SGHTA, CDR2 FQGNSA. The CDR3 spans 13 residues. CDR3 in DNA: TGTGCCAGCAGCCTGCCTGCCCGGAATGAGCAGTTCTTC. Protein product: CASSLPARNEQFF.

The chain carries TRBV6-2 or TRBV6-3 and TRBJ1-1; D possibly corresponds to TRBD1 (5 bases). The germline V and J ends were trimmed by 5 bases and 4 bases, with 11 bases remaining between them. CDR3 length: 13 amino acids. Looked up from germline, CDR1 is MNHEY and CDR2 is SVGEGT. The CDR3 region has the DNA TGTGCCAGCAGTCGGGTCGGGGGCACTGAAGCTTTCTTT. Protein: CASSRVGGTEAFF.

The chain combines TRBV18 with TRBJ2-3; tentatively, D is TRBD2 (6 bases). The germline V and J ends were trimmed by 5 bases and 2 bases, with 11 bases remaining between them. Germline assignment: CDR1 KGHSH and CDR2 LQKENI. This CDR3 is 14 amino acids long. The CDR3 is CASSWTGDTDTQYF. As DNA, the CDR3 is TGTGCCAGCTCATGGACGGGGGACACAGATACGCAGTATTTT.

The table lists this clonotype with a few counts. The chain uses TRBV5-4 and TRBJ2-3; 12 bases map to TRBD2. CDR3 length equals 19 residues. The junction had 15 bases not matched to a gene; V was cut back by 6 bases and J by 1 base. The germline CDR1 and CDR2 sequences are SGHNT and YYREEE (reference sequence). CDR3: CASTPGASGGARGTDTQYF. The CDR3 coding sequence is TGTGCCAGCACCCCTGGGGCTAGCGGGGGGGCCCGAGGCACAGATACGCAGTATTTT. Combining the CDR3 with reference TRBV5-4 and TRBJ2-3 gives the whole variable domain ETGVTQSPTHLIKTRGQQVTLRCSSQSGHNTVSWYQQALGQGPQFIFQYYREEENGRGNFPPRFSGLQFPNYSSELNVNALELDDSALYLCASTPGASGGARGTDTQYFGPGTRLTVL.

This clonotype has at least ten counts. This chain joins TRBV7-8 and TRBJ2-1; either TRBD1 or TRBD2 may supply D (7 bases each). CDR1 and CDR2 from the germline V gene are SGHVS and FQNEAQ. The V end was cut by 7 bases, the J end by 4 bases, with 14 bases between. There are 14 residues in the CDR3. The CDR3 sequence: CASNQGGGYNEQFF. The CDR3 DNA reads TGTGCCAGCAATCAGGGGGGAGGGTACAATGAGCAGTTCTTC.

This clonotype has more than one count but fewer than ten. The chain uses TRBV4-2 and TRBJ1-1; D not resolved. The CDR3 is 15 amino acids. The germline gives CDR1 LGHNA, CDR2 YNFKEQ. Trimming removed 0 bases from V and 0 bases from J, with 8 bases in between. CDR3 amino acids: CASSQDLGLNTEAFF. For the CDR3, the DNA is TGTGCCAGCAGCCAAGATCTAGGGCTGAACACTGAAGCTTTCTTT.